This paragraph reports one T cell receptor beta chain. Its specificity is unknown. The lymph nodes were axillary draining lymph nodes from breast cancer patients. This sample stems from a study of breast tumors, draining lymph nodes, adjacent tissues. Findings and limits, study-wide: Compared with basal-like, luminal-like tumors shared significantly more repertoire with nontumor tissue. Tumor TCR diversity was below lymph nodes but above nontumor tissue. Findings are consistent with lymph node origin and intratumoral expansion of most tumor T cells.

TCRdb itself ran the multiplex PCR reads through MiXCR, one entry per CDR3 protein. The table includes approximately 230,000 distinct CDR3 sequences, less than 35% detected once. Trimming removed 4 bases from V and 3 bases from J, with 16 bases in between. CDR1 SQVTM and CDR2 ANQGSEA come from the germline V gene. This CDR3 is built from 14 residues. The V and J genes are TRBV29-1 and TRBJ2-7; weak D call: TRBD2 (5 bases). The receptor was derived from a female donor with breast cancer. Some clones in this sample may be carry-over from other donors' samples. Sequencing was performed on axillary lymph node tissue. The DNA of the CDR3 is TGCAGCGTTGGTCGCGGGTGGGGATTCTACGAGCAGTACTTC. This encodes CSVGRGWGFYEQYF.